This T cell receptor (beta chain) is drawn from a study of T cell responses to AZD1222 COVID-19 vaccine. Study conclusions and caveats: Donors were mostly white British, more females; clonal diversity possibly underestimated. CD4 TCRs linked to vaccination spanned spike, dominating at 160-218 and 743-854.

Using immunoSEQ multiplex PCR, the repertoire was profiled, and TCRdb retains in-frame clones only, with some absent. This sample has some 140,000 clones, with 88% found just once. The V and J ends lost 4 bases and 6 bases, in that order; junction bases with no gene match: 10. CDR1 is SGHRS and CDR2 is YFSETQ in the germline V gene. This CDR3 contains 14 residues. This clone was detected only once. Its specificity is unknown. The chain links TRBV5-1 to TRBJ2-7, with 7 bases matching TRBD1. The sample here was peripheral blood, taken 28 days after the second AZD1222 dose. The TCR sequence derives from an adult who received the AZD1222 COVID-19 vaccine. The CDR3 DNA follows: TGCGCCAGCAGCACCGGGACAGCCGAGACCGAGCAGTACTTC. Protein product: CASSTGTAETEQYF.